The clone carrying this T cell receptor beta chain was recorded a few times. Its cognate antigen is unknown. The entry originates in a study of cytomegalovirus exposure and HLA in healthy donors. Losses at the gene ends were 6 bases for V and 9 bases for J; bases not matched to a gene: 5. CDR1 is LGHNA, CDR2 YSLEER, per germline. The CDR3 contains 13 residues. Primers for the PCR totalled 60 Vbeta and 13 Jbeta. Some clones are missing from TCRdb's copy, which holds only in-frame ones; the method was immunoSEQ multiplex PCR. The sample contains 40,000 to 55,000 clones, about three quarters of which appear only once. Study-wide results and caveats: The study assumed roughly uniform donor sequencing depth for presence/absence analyses. The dataset shows that most TCR sequences were rare, while some public TCRs occurred in many donors. In a later analysis, HLA-C alleles had the fewest associated TCRs, DRB1 alleles the most.

The clonotype was recovered from a young man in good health and CMV-seronegative. Sequenced material: PBMCs. The V and J genes are TRBV4-3 and TRBJ2-1; 10 bases match TRBD1. Written as DNA, the CDR3 is TGCGCCAGCAGTGAGACAGGGGGCATTGAGCAGTTCTTC. Translating gives CASSETGGIEQFF.